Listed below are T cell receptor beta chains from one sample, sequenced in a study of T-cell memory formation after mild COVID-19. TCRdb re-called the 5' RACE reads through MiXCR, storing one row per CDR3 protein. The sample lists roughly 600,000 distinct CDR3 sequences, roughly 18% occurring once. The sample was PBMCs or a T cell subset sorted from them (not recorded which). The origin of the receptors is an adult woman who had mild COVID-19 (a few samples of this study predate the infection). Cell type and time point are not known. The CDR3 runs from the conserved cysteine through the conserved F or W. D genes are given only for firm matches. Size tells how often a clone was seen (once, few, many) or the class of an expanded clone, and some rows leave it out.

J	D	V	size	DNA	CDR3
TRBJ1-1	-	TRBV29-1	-	TGCAGCGTTGACCTGGGGACTGAAGCTTTCTTT	CSVDLGTEAFF
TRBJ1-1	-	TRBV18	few	TGTGCCAGCTCAGCACAACAGGGTCATTCGATGAACACTGAAGCTTTCTTT	CASSAQQGHSMNTEAFF
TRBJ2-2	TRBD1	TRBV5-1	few	TGCGCCAGCAGCTTGGCCCAAGGGGGCGCGAACACCGGGGAGCTGTTTTTT	CASSLAQGGANTGELFF
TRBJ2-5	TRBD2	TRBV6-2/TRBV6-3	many	TGTGCCAGCAGCCAGCGGGGGGAACCACGTGAGACCCAGTACTTC	CASSQRGEPRETQYF
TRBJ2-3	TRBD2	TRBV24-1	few	TGTGCCACCCATCAACTAGCGGCCTCTAGCACAGATACGCAGTATTTT	CATHQLAASSTDTQYF
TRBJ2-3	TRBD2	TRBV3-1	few	TGTGCCAGCAGCCTCGGGACTAGCGCATCGACAGATACGCAGTATTTT	CASSLGTSASTDTQYF
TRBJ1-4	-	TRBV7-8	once	TGTGCCAGCAGTCCCCCCCCCCGGTTCTCTAATGAAAAACTGTTTTTT	CASSPPPRFSNEKLFF
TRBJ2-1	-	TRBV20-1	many	TGCAGTGCTGGATCTAGCTGGAATGAGCAGTTCTTC	CSAGSSWNEQFF
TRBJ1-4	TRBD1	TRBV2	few	TGTGCCAGCAGGAAGGGACAGCGTAATGAAAAACTGTTTTTT	CASRKGQRNEKLFF
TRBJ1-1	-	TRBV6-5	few	TGTGCCAGCAGTTACTCGAAAGGTGGCTCTTACACTGAAGCTTTCTTT	CASSYSKGGSYTEAFF
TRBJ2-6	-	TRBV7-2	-	TGTGCCAGCACCGGAAGCCTATCTGGGGCCAACGTCCTGACTTTC	CASTGSLSGANVLTF
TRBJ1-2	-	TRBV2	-	TGTGCCACCCCAGGCCTGCCCACCCGGGACTTAGCCAACCCTTTCTATGGCTACACCTTC	CATPGLPTRDLANPFYGYTF
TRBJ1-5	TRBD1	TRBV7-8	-	TGTGCCAGCAGCCCAGGGGGGCAGCACAATCAGCCCCAGCATTTT	CASSPGGQHNQPQHF
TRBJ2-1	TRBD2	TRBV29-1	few	TGCAGCGTCTATGACGGACTAGCGAGGAGACGACCCCCCGAAATGCAGTTCTTC	CSVYDGLARRRPPEMQFF
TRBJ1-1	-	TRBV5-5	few	TGTGCCAGCAGCCGTCCAGGAGTCCAGAAGTCTGAAGCTTTCTTT	CASSRPGVQKSEAFF
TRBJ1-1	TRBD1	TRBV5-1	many	TGCGCCAGCAGCTTAACAGGGGGCATCACTGAAGCTTTCTTT	CASSLTGGITEAFF
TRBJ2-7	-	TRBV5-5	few	TGTGCCAGCACCGCTTTCAGGGGAACCTACGAGCAGTACTTC	CASTAFRGTYEQYF
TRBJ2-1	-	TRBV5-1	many	TGCGCCAGCAGCTTGGTTGTAGACTATGTGTATGAGCAGTTCTTC	CASSLVVDYVYEQFF
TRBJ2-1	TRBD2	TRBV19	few	TGTGCCAGTACCCGGACTAGCGTTGATGAGCAGTTCTTC	CASTRTSVDEQFF
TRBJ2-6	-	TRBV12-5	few	TGTGCTAGTGGCCAATCTGGGGCCAACGTCCTGACTTTC	CASGQSGANVLTF
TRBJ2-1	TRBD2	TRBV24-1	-	TGTGCCACCAGTGACCCCCTGAGCGGGAGCTGGAATGAGCAGTTCTTC	CATSDPLSGSWNEQFF
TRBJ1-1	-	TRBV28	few	TGTGCCAGCACCGTCACCGGGACTCCTACCTCGGGCACTGAAGCTTTCTTT	CASTVTGTPTSGTEAFF
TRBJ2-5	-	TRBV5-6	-	TGTGCCAGCAGCGTCGTCCAGACCCAGTACTTC	CASSVVQTQYF
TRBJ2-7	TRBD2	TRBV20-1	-	TGCAGTGATAGAGACTTTGTGGGGGGACTATACGAGCAGTACTTC	CSDRDFVGGLYEQYF
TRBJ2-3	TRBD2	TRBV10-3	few	TGTGCCATCAGTCGGGGAGCGGGGGCCACTCCAGGAGATACGCAGTATTTT	CAISRGAGATPGDTQYF
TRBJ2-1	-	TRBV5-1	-	TGCGCCAGCAGGGGAGGGGGCACCAGCTCCTACAATGAGCAGTTCTTC	CASRGGGTSSYNEQFF
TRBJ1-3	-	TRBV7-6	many	TGTGCCAGCAGCTTAGCTTCAGGGATTACTGGAAACACCATATATTTT	CASSLASGITGNTIYF
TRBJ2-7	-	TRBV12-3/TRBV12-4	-	TGTGCCAGCAGTTTGGGCGGACTTTGGGAGCAGTACTTC	CASSLGGLWEQYF
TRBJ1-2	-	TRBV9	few	TGTGCCAGCAGCGTAGGAGCGACCACCTATGGCTACACCTTC	CASSVGATTYGYTF
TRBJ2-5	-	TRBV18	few	TGTGCCAGCTCACGAAAACTACTAGAATTCGTTGAAGAGACCCAGTACTTC	CASSRKLLEFVEETQYF
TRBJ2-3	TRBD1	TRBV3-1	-	TGTGCCAGCAGCCCTTTCGGACAGGGGAGAACAGATACGCAGTATTTT	CASSPFGQGRTDTQYF
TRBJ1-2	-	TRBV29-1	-	TGCAGCGTGCGTCGGACAGCTAACTATGGCTACACCTTC	CSVRRTANYGYTF
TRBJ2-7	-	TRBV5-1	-	TGCGCCAGCAGCTTGAGTGGGTTACTAACCTACGAGCAGTACTTC	CASSLSGLLTYEQYF
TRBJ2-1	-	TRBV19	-	TGTGCCAGTAGTATGTCCGCTAGCGCCTACAATGAGCAGTTCTTC	CASSMSASAYNEQFF
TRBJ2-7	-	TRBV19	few	TGTGCCAGTAGTATAGCGGAGGGAGGTTACGAGCAGTACTTC	CASSIAEGGYEQYF